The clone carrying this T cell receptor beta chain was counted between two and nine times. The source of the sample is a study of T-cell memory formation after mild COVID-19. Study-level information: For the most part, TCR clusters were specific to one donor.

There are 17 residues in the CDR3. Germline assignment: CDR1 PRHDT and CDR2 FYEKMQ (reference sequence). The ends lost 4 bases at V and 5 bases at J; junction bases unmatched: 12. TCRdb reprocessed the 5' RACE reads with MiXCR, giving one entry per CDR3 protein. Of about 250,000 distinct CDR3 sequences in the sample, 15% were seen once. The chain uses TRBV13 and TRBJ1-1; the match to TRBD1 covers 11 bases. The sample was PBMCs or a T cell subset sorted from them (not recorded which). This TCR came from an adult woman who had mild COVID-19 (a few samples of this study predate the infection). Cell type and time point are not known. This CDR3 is CASSSKGTGGRLTEAFF. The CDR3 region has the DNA TGTGCCAGCAGCTCTAAAGGGACAGGGGGGAGGTTGACTGAAGCTTTCTTT.